These T cell receptor beta chains were read from a single sample in a study of PD-L1 blockade in urothelial cancer. The repertoire was sequenced with immunoSEQ multiplex PCR; TCRdb's copy has only in-frame clones and lacks some. The sample yields tens of thousands of clones, 70% to 80% seen once. The material sequenced was PBMCs, taken around atezolizumab (anti-PD-L1) treatment. The receptor source for this set is a man in his 70s with urothelial cancer. CDR3s include the opening cysteine and the closing phenylalanine or tryptophan. D genes are given only for firm matches. The size field is filled for only some rows; it gives once, few, many or a size class.

j_gene,abundance,d_gene,v_gene,CDR3aa,CDR3nt
TRBJ2-1,.,.,TRBV28,CASSFVYNEQFF,TGTGCCAGCAGTTTCGTCTACAATGAGCAGTTCTTC
TRBJ2-7,.,.,TRBV9,CASSPLSRASYEQYF,TGTGCCAGCAGCCCCTTGTCGAGGGCCTCCTACGAGCAGTACTTC
TRBJ2-7,.,TRBD1,TRBV18,CASSPRGQDEGNF,TGTGCCAGCTCACCACGGGGACAGGACGAGGGGAACTTC
TRBJ1-1,many,.,TRBV7-3,CASSPSGANTEAFF,TGTGCCAGCAGCCCCTCAGGGGCCAACACTGAAGCTTTCTTT
TRBJ1-1,.,TRBD1,TRBV4-2,CASSHADRGGDTEAFF,TGTGCCAGCAGCCATGCTGACAGGGGGGGCGACACTGAAGCTTTCTTT
TRBJ1-2,.,.,TRBV11-2,CASSLVGGSYGYTF,TGTGCCAGCAGCTTAGTTGGGGGGTCGTATGGCTACACCTTC
TRBJ1-4,.,.,TRBV2,CASSLNEKLFF,TGTGCCAGCAGCTTGAATGAAAAACTGTTTTTT
TRBJ2-5,once,TRBD1,TRBV6-1,CASSLTGHQATQYF,TGTGCCAGCAGTTTGACAGGGCATCAAGCGACCCAGTACTTC
TRBJ1-3,.,.,TRBV13,CASSLGQAGSTIYF,TGTGCCAGCAGCTTAGGACAGGCAGGAAGCACCATATATTTT
TRBJ1-1,.,TRBD1,TRBV18,CASSPGQGARGTEAFF,TGTGCCAGCTCACCCGGACAGGGGGCACGTGGGACTGAAGCTTTCTTT
TRBJ2-5,.,TRBD2,TRBV2,CASSPGLAEETQYF,TGTGCCAGCAGCCCAGGACTAGCGGAAGAGACCCAGTACTTC
TRBJ2-7,.,.,TRBV9,CASSVGAAGSSYEQYF,TGTGCCAGCAGCGTAGGTGCGGCGGGAAGCTCCTACGAGCAGTACTTC
TRBJ1-4,.,TRBD1,TRBV5-3,CARSFLDRGATNEKLFF,TGTGCCAGAAGCTTTCTGGACAGGGGTGCAACTAATGAAAAACTGTTTTTT
TRBJ2-7,.,.,TRBV19,CASTKGGDREKYF,TGTGCCAGTACCAAGGGGGGCGACAGGGAAAAGTACTTC
TRBJ2-1,.,.,TRBV7-3,CASSLPDSEQFF,TGTGCCAGCAGCCTTCCGGACAGCGAGCAGTTCTTC
TRBJ2-7,.,.,TRBV18,CASSPPAARGNEQYF,TGTGCCAGCTCACCACCGGCGGCCAGGGGAAACGAGCAGTACTTC
TRBJ2-1,.,TRBD1,TRBV19,CASSIPPGQGRFYNEQFF,TGTGCCAGTAGTATACCCCCAGGACAGGGGAGGTTTTACAATGAGCAGTTCTTC
TRBJ1-2,.,.,TRBV15,CATSRDKNTYGYTF,TGTGCCACCAGCAGAGACAAGAACACCTATGGCTACACCTTC
TRBJ1-2,.,.,TRBV6-1,CASSLGASGYTF,TGTGCCAGCAGCCTGGGGGCAAGTGGCTACACCTTC
TRBJ1-5,few,.,TRBV6-1,CASSEGVRNQPQHF,TGTGCCAGCAGTGAGGGAGTAAGAAATCAGCCCCAGCATTTT
TRBJ2-2,.,TRBD2,TRBV30,CAWRGTRTSGSMYGELFF,TGTGCCTGGAGGGGCACCCGGACTAGCGGGAGCATGTATGGGGAGCTGTTTTTT
TRBJ1-5,few,.,TRBV30,CAWSPTGRGNQPQHF,TGTGCCTGGAGCCCCACAGGACGCGGCAATCAGCCCCAGCATTTT
TRBJ2-3,.,.,TRBV5-1,CASSLGQGGTDTQYF,TGCGCCAGCAGCTTGGGGCAGGGGGGAACAGATACGCAGTATTTT
TRBJ2-7,.,TRBD2,TRBV7-9,CASSSAGVTFYEQYF,TGTGCCAGCAGCTCCGCGGGGGTAACTTTCTACGAGCAGTACTTC
TRBJ2-2,.,TRBD2,TRBV4-1,CASSQGLAPGELFF,TGCGCCAGCAGCCAAGGACTAGCTCCCGGGGAGCTGTTTTTT
TRBJ1-6,once,.,TRBV4-2,CASSQDLEGVGSPLHF,TGTGCCAGCAGCCAAGATCTGGAGGGTGTAGGTTCACCCCTCCACTTT
TRBJ2-1,.,.,TRBV6-6,CASSYVSPGNEQFF,TGTGCCAGCAGTTATGTAAGTCCCGGGAATGAGCAGTTCTTC
TRBJ1-5,.,TRBD1,TRBV7-9,CASSQTGDNQPQHF,TGTGCCAGCAGCCAGACAGGGGACAATCAGCCCCAGCATTTT
TRBJ2-7,.,.,TRBV30,CAWKRTANTYEQYF,TGTGCCTGGAAAAGGACAGCGAACACCTACGAGCAGTACTTC
TRBJ2-4,.,TRBD1,TRBV5-1,CASSLITMGTGINIQYF,TGCGCCAGCAGCTTAATTACAATGGGGACAGGGATAAACATTCAGTACTTC
TRBJ2-3,once,.,TRBV6-5,CASRVDLPSTDTQYF,TGTGCCAGCAGGGTCGACTTGCCCAGCACAGATACGCAGTATTTT
TRBJ1-1,.,.,TRBV27,CASSIYGGGSEEAFF,TGTGCCAGCAGCATTTATGGCGGGGGATCAGAGGAAGCTTTCTTT
TRBJ2-1,.,TRBD1,TRBV5-1,CASSYSTGDEQFF,TGCGCCAGCAGCTACTCGACAGGGGATGAGCAGTTCTTC
TRBJ1-5,once,TRBD1,TRBV5-1,CASSLGTADQPQHF,TGCGCCAGCAGCTTAGGGACAGCTGATCAGCCCCAGCATTTT
TRBJ2-1,once,TRBD2,TRBV10-2,CASSESASGGGEQFF,TGCGCCAGCAGTGAGAGTGCTAGCGGGGGCGGTGAGCAGTTCTTC
TRBJ2-1,once,.,TRBV7-3,CASSPHRDNEQFF,TGTGCCAGCAGCCCCCACAGGGACAATGAGCAGTTCTTC
TRBJ1-4,.,.,TRBV5-1,CASSLGREGGELFF,TGCGCCAGCAGCTTGGGTCGTGAGGGAGGGGAACTGTTTTTT